This T cell receptor (beta chain) stems from a study of CD8+CD57+ T cells in acquired aplastic anemia. The TCR beta profiling, which covered VDJ combination and CDR3 sequence, was carried out using genomic DNA as the template. A single record per CDR3 protein comes from TCRdb applying MiXCR to the reads. This sample has about 200,000 distinct CDR3 sequences, with less than 75% found just once. CD8+CD57+ cell expansion, shown by flow cytometry, had occurred in the patients selected for sequencing. CDR3 length: 16 amino acids. The V and J ends lost 5 bases and 0 bases, in that order; junction bases with no gene match: 6. The germline V gene encodes CDR1 SGHTA and CDR2 FQGTGA.

The material sequenced was sorted CD4+, CD8+, or CD8+CD57+ T cells (not recorded which) from PBMCs. The TCR was taken from a human donor with aplastic anemia. The chain couples TRBV7-3 to TRBJ2-3; 9 bases are a match to TRBD2. CDR3 protein: CASSRGLATSTDTQYF. DNA of the CDR3: TGTGCCAGCAGCCGCGGACTAGCGACAAGCACAGATACGCAGTATTTT.